The T cell receptor beta chain under discussion was sequenced for a study of long-term antiretroviral therapy in people with HIV. The study, taken as a whole, reports: Once patients were on ART, diversity went higher but still fell short of transplant donor controls.

The germline V gene encodes CDR1 SGHNT and CDR2 YYREEE (reference sequence). The CDR3 contains 15 residues. V lost 0 bases and J lost 0, with 7 bases in between. Researchers ran immunoSEQ v3.0 at survey level. Sequencing was performed with immunoSEQ multiplex PCR; in TCRdb, only in-frame clones are kept and a portion is missing. This sample yields tens of thousands of clones, of which roughly 86% are seen a single time; 4% to 5% belongs to the top ten. Among participants with HIV, every one received treatment in the United States. In regard to this clone: The antigen remains undetermined.

Sequencing was performed on unsorted PBMCs, taken 1.3 years after starting antiretroviral therapy. J is TRBJ2-1 and V is TRBV5-4, with a weak D call TRBD2 (6 bases). The sequence came from a man in his sixties with HIV. The CDR3 spells CASSLVRGSYNEQFF. The CDR3 nucleotides read TGTGCCAGCAGCTTGGTGCGGGGCTCCTACAATGAGCAGTTCTTC.